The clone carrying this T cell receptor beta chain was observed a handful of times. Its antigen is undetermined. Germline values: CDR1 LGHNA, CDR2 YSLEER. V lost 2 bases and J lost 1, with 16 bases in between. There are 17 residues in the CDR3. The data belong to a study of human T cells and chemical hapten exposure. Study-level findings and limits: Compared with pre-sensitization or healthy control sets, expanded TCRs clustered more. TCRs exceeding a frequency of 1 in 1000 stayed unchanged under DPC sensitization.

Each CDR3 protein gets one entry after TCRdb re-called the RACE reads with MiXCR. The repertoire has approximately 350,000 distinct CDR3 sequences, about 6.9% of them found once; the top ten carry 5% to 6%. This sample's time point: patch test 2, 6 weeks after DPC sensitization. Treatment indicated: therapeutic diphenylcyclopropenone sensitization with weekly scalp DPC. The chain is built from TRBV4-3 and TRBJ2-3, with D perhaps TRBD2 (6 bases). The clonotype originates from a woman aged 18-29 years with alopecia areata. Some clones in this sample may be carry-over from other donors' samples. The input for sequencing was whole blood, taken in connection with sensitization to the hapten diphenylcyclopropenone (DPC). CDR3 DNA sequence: TGCGCCAGCAGCCAAACTTGGGGGGAGAGTCGCACAGATACGCAGTATTTT. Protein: CASSQTWGESRTDTQYF.